The sequence of this T cell receptor beta chain was determined in a study of cytomegalovirus exposure and HLA in healthy donors. The table lists this clone with a count of one. The PCR made use of 60 Vbeta and 13 Jbeta primers. Data came from immunoSEQ multiplex PCR; TCRdb stores just in-frame clones and leaves some out. The table lists around 130,000 clones, 70% to 80% of them singletons. CDR3 size: 12 residues. Germline loops: CDR1 SGHVS, CDR2 FNYEAQ. The V and J ends lost 6 bases and 13 bases, in that order; junction bases with no gene match: 7. The receptor's source is a woman aged 55-70 years in good health and CMV-seronegative. The sequenced sample consisted of PBMCs. This chain joins TRBV7-6 and TRBJ2-2; 8 bases fit TRBD1. The CDR3 protein is CASRRTGRRLFF. CDR3 coding DNA: TGTGCCAGCAGAAGGACAGGGAGGAGGCTGTTTTTT.